These 13 T cell receptor beta chains originate from one sample sequenced in a study of T cell repertoires in aging, cancer and after chemotherapy. A mixed TRB-A/B primer pool amplified rearranged TRB by multiplex touch-down PCR. TCRdb reprocessed the multiplex PCR reads via MiXCR and lists one record per CDR3 protein. The profile covers over 800 distinct CDR3 sequences, with 13% to 15% appearing a single time and 7% to 9.5% taken by the ten largest. Peripheral blood genomic DNA, not sorted cells or RNA, was the template. Sequenced input: blood. These receptors originate from a human donor with a solid tumor.

CDR3 loop: CASISPRQKLTWGYTF. The CDR3 nucleotides are TGTGCCAGCATAAGTCCCCGACAGAAACTGACTTGGGGCTACACCTTC. The chain links TRBV28 to TRBJ1-2; D may be TRBD1 (5 bases). The CDR3 has 16 residues. Germline CDR1 and CDR2: MDHEN and SYDVKM. V was pared by 7 bases and J by 8 bases, with 26 bases between.

This clonotype is labeled large. The chain recombines TRBV6-5 with TRBJ1-4; no definite D call. With 5 bases removed from V and 1 base from J, the gap between germline ends came to 2 bases. This CDR3 comprises 12 residues. The germline gives CDR1 MNHEY, CDR2 SVGAGI. The CDR3 DNA follows: TGTGCCAGCAGTGAAACTAATGAAAAACTGTTTTTT. Its translation: CASSETNEKLFF.

This clonotype is termed medium-sized (0.01 to 0.1%). This rearrangement joins TRBV6-6 to TRBJ2-7; 9 bases fit TRBD1. V was clipped by 1 base and J by 7 bases; unmatched bases: 8. The CDR3 runs to 15 residues. Germline V gene sequence: CDR1 MNHNY, CDR2 SVGAGI (reference sequence). CDR3 bases: TGTGCCAGCAGTTACTACCAGGGACAGGGTGGGGAGCAGTACTTC. It specifies CASSYYQGQGGEQYF.

This clonotype is labeled medium-sized. This chain links TRBV5-1 with TRBJ1-3; D call uncertain. The germline V gene has CDR1 SGHRS and CDR2 YFSETQ. The ends were cut back, 0 bases at V and 1 base at J, with 11 bases in the middle. This CDR3 region has 16 residues. DNA of the CDR3: TGCGCCAGCAGCTTGGGGGGTGATGGGTCTGGAAACACCATATATTTT. Amino acid sequence: CASSLGGDGSGNTIYF. Drawing the rest from reference TRBV5-1 and TRBJ1-3, the complete variable domain is KAGVTQTPRYLIKTRGQQVTLSCSPISGHRSVSWYQQTPGQGLQFLFEYFSETQRNKGNFPGRFSGRQFSNSRSEMNVSTLELGDSALYLCASSLGGDGSGNTIYFGEGSWLTVV.

The CDR3, as DNA: TGTGCCAGCAGAGCCCAGACAGGGGTGAATCAGCCCCAGCATTTT. It specifies CASRAQTGVNQPQHF. The gene calls are TRBV2 and TRBJ1-5, with 8 bases that match TRBD1. The germline gives CDR1 SNHLY, CDR2 FYNNEI. The CDR3 is made up of 15 amino acids. V gave up 6 bases and J gave up 4 bases; unmatched junction bases: 8.

By sample fraction, this clonotype is medium-sized (0.01 to 0.1%). This chain joins TRBV6-1 and TRBJ2-6; unclear D gene. Trimming removed 3 bases from V and 4 bases from J, with 7 bases in between. Per the germline V gene, CDR1 is MNHNS and CDR2 is SASEGT. This CDR3 region has 14 residues. The CDR3 loop is CASSDFFGANVLTF. The CDR3, as DNA: TGTGCCAGCAGTGACTTTTTCGGGGCCAACGTCCTGACTTTC.

This clonotype was seen only a few times. This chain links TRBV11-2 with TRBJ2-5; 11 bases match TRBD2. V lost 5 bases and J lost 5; bases outside the gene matches: 4. The CDR3 consists of 14 residues. The V gene's germline CDR1 is SGHAT and CDR2 FQNNGV. CDR3 sequence: CASSRSGRAETQYF. For the CDR3, the DNA is TGTGCCAGCAGCCGTAGCGGGAGGGCGGAGACCCAGTACTTC.

The genes are TRBV7-9 and TRBJ2-3, with 12 bases lining up with TRBD2. This CDR3 region has 14 residues. CDR1 and CDR2 from the germline V gene are SEHNR and FQNEAQ (reference sequence). V was pared by 4 bases and J by 6 bases, with 2 bases of the junction left unmatched. CDR3 in amino acids: CASSSGTSGDTQYF. The CDR3 DNA reads TGTGCCAGCAGCTCAGGGACTAGCGGGGATACGCAGTATTTT.

Sample share makes this clonotype large. This chain joins TRBV6-2 or TRBV6-3 and TRBJ2-7; D is undetermined. Germline lookup yields CDR1 MNHEY and CDR2 SVGEGT. Trimming took 2 bases from V and 6 from J, leaving 8 bases between them. This CDR3 comprises 12 residues. The CDR3 DNA reads TGTGCCAGCAGTTACCCCTATGCCGAGCAGTACTTC. Amino acids: CASSYPYAEQYF.

In DNA, the CDR3 is TGTGCCAGCAGCACCGGACAGGGACAAAGCGGTGAGCAGTTCTTC. Protein: CASSTGQGQSGEQFF. This chain connects TRBV21-1 to TRBJ2-1; the DNA was not used to check the table's D call, TRBD1. TRBV21-1 is termed a pseudogene. The CDR3 runs 15 residues.

This clonotype is deemed large (0.1 to 1%). The V gene is TRBV19, the J gene TRBJ2-5; D is uncertain. Trimming took 5 bases from V and 4 from J, leaving 8 bases between them. The CDR3 runs 12 residues. Per the germline V gene, CDR1 is LNHDA and CDR2 is SQIVND (reference sequence). DNA for the CDR3: TGTGCCAGTAGTCAGAGGAGAGAGACCCAGTACTTC. Translating gives CASSQRRETQYF.

Judged by abundance, this clonotype is medium-sized (0.01 to 0.1%). The chain uses TRBV7-9 and TRBJ2-5; possibly TRBD2 for D (6 bases). Germline lookup yields CDR1 SEHNR and CDR2 FQNEAQ (reference sequence). V was cut by 2 bases and J by 0 bases, with 13 bases left in between. CDR3 length equals 16 residues. The CDR3 loop is CASSLIFGDYQETQYF. The CDR3 DNA reads TGTGCCAGCAGCTTAATTTTCGGGGACTACCAAGAGACCCAGTACTTC.

Within the sample, this clonotype is large (0.1 to 1%). The chain recombines TRBV28 with TRBJ2-5; D may be TRBD1 or TRBD2 (6 bases each). Trimming removed 5 bases from V and 4 bases from J, with 17 bases in between. The CDR3 is made up of 15 amino acids. Germline V gives CDR1 MDHEN, CDR2 SYDVKM. CDR3 nucleotides: TGTGCCAGCAGTCGCCTTGGGGGGCAGGCAGAGACCCAGTACTTC. Translation: CASSRLGGQAETQYF.